Listed below are T cell receptor beta chains from one sample, sequenced in a study of T-cell reconstitution after alpha-beta-depleted transplantation in children. TCRdb re-called the PCR reads through MiXCR, storing one row per CDR3 protein. The sample includes approximately 630,000 distinct CDR3 sequences, about 12% of them seen just once. The material sequenced was PBMCs, taken before TCRalphabeta/CD19-depleted stem cell transplant. The origin of the receptors is a girl aged 2-10 years with congenital amegakaryocytic thrombocytopenia, due to receive a stem cell transplant. The CDR3 runs from the conserved cysteine through the conserved F or W. The order of the fields is clone size, J gene, D gene, V gene, CDR3 protein, CDR3 DNA. D genes are given only for firm matches. For some rows the clone size is stated as once, few or many, or as a class when expanded; others skip it.

many | TRBJ2-3 | TRBD2 | TRBV28 | CASSLWTSGSLTSTDTQYF | TGTGCCAGCAGTCTTTGGACTAGCGGGAGTCTTACTAGCACAGATACGCAGTATTTT
- | TRBJ2-1 | TRBD2 | TRBV20-1 | CSAWIRTSGTYNEQFF | TGCAGTGCGTGGATTCGGACTAGCGGGACCTACAATGAGCAGTTCTTC
few | TRBJ2-2 | TRBD1 | TRBV5-1 | CASSWGQASGTGELFF | TGCGCCAGCAGCTGGGGACAGGCATCGGGCACCGGGGAGCTGTTTTTT
- | TRBJ2-2 | - | TRBV10-3 | CAIRNLSRTPWGGELFF | TGTGCCATCAGAAACCTCTCTAGAACCCCATGGGGCGGGGAGCTGTTTTTT
many | TRBJ1-1 | - | TRBV12-3/TRBV12-4 | CAARGDYTEAFF | TGTGCCGCACGTGGGGACTACACTGAAGCTTTCTTT
many | TRBJ2-7 | - | TRBV25-1 | CASSKNYEQYF | TGTGCCAGCAGTAAAAACTACGAGCAGTACTTC
few | TRBJ1-4 | - | TRBV5-6 | CASSLQGSGGKLFF | TGTGCCAGCAGCTTACAGGGTTCCGGTGGAAAACTGTTTTTT
many | TRBJ1-1 | - | TRBV5-1 | CASSGSQTGGIAEAFF | TGCGCCAGCAGCGGATCCCAGACCGGGGGGATCGCTGAAGCTTTCTTT
few | TRBJ2-2 | - | TRBV7-3 | CASRDSPGRTGELFF | TGTGCCAGCAGGGATTCCCCGGGACGTACCGGGGAGCTGTTTTTT
many | TRBJ1-2 | - | TRBV12-3/TRBV12-4 | CASSRGGYGYTF | TGTGCCAGCAGTCGGGGAGGCTATGGCTACACCTTC
many | TRBJ2-7 | - | TRBV7-9 | CASSVGGYEQYF | TGTGCCAGCAGTGTGGGGGGTTACGAGCAGTACTTC
- | TRBJ2-4 | - | TRBV4-1 | CASSNQKVSQAKNIQYF | TGCGCCAGCAGCAACCAGAAGGTCAGCCAAGCCAAAAACATTCAGTACTTC
many | TRBJ1-2 | - | TRBV4-1 | CASSDPLGGNYGYTF | TGCGCCAGCAGCGATCCCCTCGGTGGTAACTATGGCTACACCTTC
- | TRBJ2-7 | - | TRBV15 | CATSRDRQPTIQQYF | TGTGCCACCAGCAGAGATCGTCAACCCACGATACAGCAGTACTTC
many | TRBJ2-5 | - | TRBV5-1 | CASSLDVTQYF | TGCGCCAGCAGCTTGGATGTGACCCAGTACTTC
few | TRBJ2-1 | - | TRBV2 | CASRAVWYNEQFF | TGTGCCAGCAGAGCTGTGTGGTACAATGAGCAGTTCTTC
many | TRBJ2-1 | TRBD2 | TRBV29-1 | CSVWASGNSYNEQFF | TGCAGCGTGTGGGCTAGCGGGAATTCCTACAATGAGCAGTTCTTC